The 13 T cell receptor beta chains given below trace back to one sample, sequenced in a study of blood T cells in healthy people across ages. A J-beta primer mix and a sample-barcoded 5' primer were used in a second PCR of roughly 7 to 12 cycles. TCRdb reprocessed the 5' RACE reads via MiXCR and lists one record per CDR3 protein. The sample has roughly 680,000 distinct CDR3 sequences; roughly half are singletons. The source material was blood. These receptor sequences come from a woman aged 80 or older in good health.

The chain employs TRBV7-9 and TRBJ2-6, with D perhaps being TRBD1 or TRBD2 (6 bases each). Trimming cost V 5 bases and J 0 bases, with 14 bases left between them. The CDR3 runs 17 residues. Looked up from germline, CDR1 is SEHNR and CDR2 is FQNEAQ (reference sequence). CDR3 DNA: TGTGCCAGCAGCCCGAGGGGGGTTTACTCTGGGGCCAACGTCCTGACTTTC. Translating it yields CASSPRGVYSGANVLTF.

The V gene is TRBV29-1, the J gene TRBJ2-1, with 9 positions matching TRBD2. Germline CDR1 and CDR2: SQVTM and ANQGSEA. Trimming removed 7 bases from V and 12 bases from J; junction bases left unmatched: 16. The CDR3 is made up of 14 amino acids. The CDR3 region is CSGTGLAVSRLQFF. CDR3 bases: TGCAGCGGGACGGGACTAGCCGTTAGTCGACTGCAGTTCTTC.

On this clonotype: One junction end disagrees with the germline gene, perhaps due to a read error. The rearrangement uses TRBV25-1 and TRBJ1-2; D might be TRBD1 (5 bases). This CDR3 has 13 residues. Germline V gives CDR1 MGHDK, CDR2 SYGVNS. CDR3 residues: CAGSSLKGLGYTF. In nucleotides, the CDR3 is TGTGCCGGCAGTTCCCTAAAGGGGCTTGGCTACACCTTC.

The chain has TRBV25-1 and TRBJ1-2; no clear D gene. In germline, CDR1 is MGHDK, CDR2 SYGVNS. CDR3 length: 17 residues. Trimming removed 2 bases at V and 4 bases at J, with 20 bases between. For the CDR3, the DNA is TGTGCCAGCAGTGAAGGGTTACATTGGTCACAGCTCTATGGCTACACCTTC. This codes for CASSEGLHWSQLYGYTF.

This clonotype was recorded a few times. An end of the junction differs from the germline gene, which may be a read error. The CDR3 reads CNASNNEQFF. The CDR3 bases are TGCAATGCTAGTAACAATGAGCAGTTCTTC. The V call is TRBV20-1, the J call TRBJ2-1; D unresolved. This CDR3 has 10 residues. In germline, CDR1 is DFQATT, CDR2 SNEGSKA (reference sequence).

This clonotype was counted many times. This chain uses TRBV7-2 with TRBJ2-1; D is unclear. Germline CDR1 and CDR2: SGHTA and FQGNSA. V was pared by 2 bases and J by 9 bases, with 11 bases between. This CDR3 spans 13 amino acids. This CDR3 reads CASSLRLLTEQFF. The CDR3 DNA reads as TGTGCCAGCAGCTTACGGCTCCTAACTGAGCAGTTCTTC.

This rearrangement joins TRBV3-1 to TRBJ2-1; D gene uncertain. The CDR3 is 16 amino acids. The ends were cut back, 0 bases at V and 1 base at J, with 10 bases in the middle. Germline V gene lookup returns CDR1 LGHDT and CDR2 YNNKEL (reference sequence). CDR3 protein: CASSQDSLRSYNEQFF. CDR3 DNA: TGTGCCAGCAGCCAAGATTCCCTTCGGTCCTACAATGAGCAGTTCTTC.

The genes are TRBV3-1 and TRBJ2-4, with D hard to call. This CDR3 spans 16 amino acids. V was trimmed by 0 bases and J by 3 bases, leaving 12 bases between them. CDR1 and CDR2 from the germline V gene are LGHDT and YNNKEL (reference sequence). CDR3 DNA: TGTGCCAGCAGCCAAGAGAGGACCTGGGGCAAAAACATTCAGTACTTC. It translates to CASSQERTWGKNIQYF.

As to this clonotype: One end of the junction fails to match germline, which may point to a read error. V usage is TRBV30 and J usage is TRBJ2-7; the D gene is possibly TRBD1 (5 bases). Germline V gene lookup returns CDR1 GTSNPN and CDR2 SVGIG (reference sequence). The CDR3 has 13 residues. The CDR3 region has the DNA TGTGCCTTCACAAACAGGCGCTCCCACGAGCAGTACTTC. Its translation is CAFTNRRSHEQYF.

This rearrangement joins TRBV5-1 to TRBJ2-3; possible D gene TRBD2, 6 bases. The CDR3 runs 14 residues. The germline CDR1 and CDR2 sequences are SGHRS and YFSETQ. V was shortened by 4 bases and J by 3 bases, with 12 bases between the two germline ends. CDR3 nucleotide sequence: TGCGCCAGCAGCCCTACGACTAGAACAGATACGCAGTATTTT. This codes for CASSPTTRTDTQYF.

The rearrangement uses TRBV27 and TRBJ1-4, with D unresolved. The CDR3 consists of 14 residues. Germline V gene lookup returns CDR1 MNHEY and CDR2 SMNVEV (reference sequence). The germline V and J ends were trimmed by 4 bases and 7 bases, with 13 bases remaining between them. As DNA, the CDR3 is TGTGCCAGCAGTTCTGGACTACTCGCTGAAAAACTGTTTTTT. It is translated as CASSSGLLAEKLFF.

V and J are TRBV12-3 or TRBV12-4 and TRBJ2-4; no clear D gene. Near its end, the DNA agrees better with TRBJ2-7, so the J call may be wrong. The CDR3 consists of 13 residues. CDR3 sequence (DNA): TGTGCCAGCAGTTCACGCACTGGATCCGAGCAGTACTTC. Translation: CASSSRTGSEQYF.

The V gene is TRBV20-1, the J gene TRBJ1-2; D remains unclear. V dropped 6 bases and J dropped 1 base, with 12 bases sitting between them. Germline-derived CDR1 and CDR2 are DFQATT and SNEGSKA (reference sequence). The length of the CDR3 is 13 residues. As DNA, the CDR3 is TGCAGTGCCCACTATGGGGATAACTATGGCTACACCTTC. This encodes CSAHYGDNYGYTF.